This T cell receptor (beta chain) was recorded in a study of T cells in Graves' hyperthyroidism and ophthalmopathy. Germline lookup yields CDR1 LGHDT and CDR2 YNNKEL (reference sequence). Trimming removed 8 bases at V and 5 bases at J, with 12 bases between. The CDR3 spans 12 residues. This clonotype was recorded many times. Exclusion of a patient resulted from uncontrolled infection, other autoimmune disease, pregnancy or lactation. It was RNA transcripts that yielded the amplified TCR beta CDR3 regions. HTBI primers were used for first-round RT-PCR of the TCR CDR3. Each CDR3 protein is one row after TCRdb ran MiXCR on the multiplex PCR reads. Of roughly 380,000 distinct CDR3 sequences detected, 14% appear once; the ten largest clones hold 11%.

The chain employs TRBV3-1 and TRBJ2-5; D gene uncertain. Material: blood. This receptor was taken from a woman aged 55 to 70 with Graves' hyperthyroidism. The CDR3 DNA reads as TGTGCCAGCCTCTCAGAAGGGGAGACCCAGTACTTC. This encodes CASLSEGETQYF.